This TCR beta chain was sequenced for a study of T cells in Graves' hyperthyroidism and ophthalmopathy. This CDR3 is 14 amino acids long. The V segment lost 6 bases and the J segment 6 bases; nucleotides outside the gene matches: 4. Per the germline V gene, CDR1 is SNHLY and CDR2 is FYNNEI. The CDR3 regions of TCR beta were amplified from RNA transcripts. First-round RT-PCR of the TCR CDR3 relied on the HTBI primer set. Using its own MiXCR run on the multiplex PCR reads, TCRdb lists one record per CDR3 protein. The table has some 600,000 distinct CDR3 sequences, more than 45% seen once. Patients aged 18 to 65 had newly diagnosed hyperthyroidism lasting under 2 months.

The sample comprised peripheral blood or thyroid tissue (not recorded which). The gene calls are TRBV2 and TRBJ2-7; 14 nucleotides line up with TRBD2. This sequence was found in a woman younger than 35 with Graves' hyperthyroidism. CDR3 nucleotides: TGTGCCAGCAGACGGACTAGCGGGAGGCCCGAGCAGTACTTC. Translation gives CASRRTSGRPEQYF.